A single sample gave rise to the 5 T cell receptor beta chains below, sequenced in a study of shared clonotypes between healthy human individuals. Repertoires were generated with immunoSEQ multiplex PCR, while TCRdb's copy carries only in-frame clones and drops some. Of roughly 1,100,000 clones in the sample, more than 60% were seen once. Sequenced sample: memory CD4+ T cells sorted from blood. Subset given: CD45RA-negative fraction. The receptors originated from a man younger than 35 in good health.

The sample holds one count of this clone. The CDR3 DNA follows: TGTGCCAGCAGCCCGACAGGGAGCTCCTACGAGCAGTACTTC. It is translated as CASSPTGSSYEQYF. This sequence joins TRBV5-4 and TRBJ2-7, with TRBD1 identical over 7 bases. The germline gives CDR1 SGHNT, CDR2 YYREEE (reference sequence). The ends lost 4 bases at V and 0 bases at J; junction bases unmatched: 4. The CDR3 contains 14 residues.

The rearrangement links TRBV5-1 to TRBJ2-2; D is undetermined. CDR1 and CDR2 (germline): SGHRS, YFSETQ. CDR3 length: 16 amino acids. With 4 bases removed from V and 2 bases from J, the gap between germline ends came to 15 bases. In DNA, the CDR3 is TGCGCCAGCAGCCTGAAAGTTGGTGAAAACACCGGGGAGCTGTTTTTT. Residues: CASSLKVGENTGELFF.

The chain carries TRBV5-6 and TRBJ2-6, with 8 bases lining up with TRBD1. V trimming: 2 bases; J trimming: 2 bases; junction bases outside the gene matches: 9. The germline V gene encodes CDR1 SGHDT and CDR2 YYEEEE. This CDR3 contains 18 residues. The CDR3 sequence: CASSFVDRALAGANVLTF. The CDR3 DNA reads as TGTGCCAGCAGCTTTGTGGACAGGGCACTTGCTGGGGCCAACGTCCTGACTTTC.

The J gene is TRBJ2-2, the V gene TRBV7-9, with 14 bases fitting TRBD2. The V and J ends lost 3 bases and 6 bases, in that order; junction bases with no gene match: 6. Germline V gene sequence: CDR1 SEHNR, CDR2 FQNEAQ (reference sequence). CDR3 length: 17 residues. CDR3 in DNA: TGTGCCAGCAGCTTTGGGACTAGCGGGAGAAGGGCCGGGGAGCTGTTTTTT. Protein product: CASSFGTSGRRAGELFF.

This chain joins TRBV18 and TRBJ1-1; no reliable D call. V was shortened by 4 bases and J by 6 bases, with 9 bases between the two germline ends. The CDR3 covers 12 residues. Germline loops: CDR1 KGHSH, CDR2 LQKENI. The CDR3 region is CASSQGASEAFF. CDR3 sequence (DNA): TGTGCCAGCTCACAGGGCGCTTCTGAAGCTTTCTTT.